This TCR beta chain is drawn from a study of shared clonotypes between healthy human individuals. Study findings and constraints: Even with large depth, rarefaction showed that sorted-subset sequencing was incomplete.

TCRdb's table, derived via immunoSEQ multiplex PCR, lists solely in-frame clones and lacks some. The table includes 2 million to 2.5 million clones, about 95% detected once. Terminally differentiated effector memory CD45RA+ cells were excluded from the naive CD8 cells, which were CD45RO-negative and positively selected for CCR7. As for this clone: Its specificity is not known.

CDR1 and CDR2 (germline): SGHRS, YFSETQ. Trimming removed 2 bases at V and 8 bases at J, with 14 bases between. The CDR3 totals 14 residues. This sequence originates from a man in his late teens or twenties in good health. V gene TRBV5-1 combines with J gene TRBJ2-1; the D is unclear. The sample was naive CD8+ T cells sorted from blood. Here the CDR3 DNA reads TGCGCCAGCAGCTTATTGATCGGGTCAGATGAGCAGTTCTTC. It codes for CASSLLIGSDEQFF. The full variable domain, its missing parts supplied by reference TRBV5-1 and TRBJ2-1, is KAGVTQTPRYLIKTRGQQVTLSCSPISGHRSVSWYQQTPGQGLQFLFEYFSETQRNKGNFPGRFSGRQFSNSRSEMNVSTLELGDSALYLCASSLLIGSDEQFFGPGTRLTVL.